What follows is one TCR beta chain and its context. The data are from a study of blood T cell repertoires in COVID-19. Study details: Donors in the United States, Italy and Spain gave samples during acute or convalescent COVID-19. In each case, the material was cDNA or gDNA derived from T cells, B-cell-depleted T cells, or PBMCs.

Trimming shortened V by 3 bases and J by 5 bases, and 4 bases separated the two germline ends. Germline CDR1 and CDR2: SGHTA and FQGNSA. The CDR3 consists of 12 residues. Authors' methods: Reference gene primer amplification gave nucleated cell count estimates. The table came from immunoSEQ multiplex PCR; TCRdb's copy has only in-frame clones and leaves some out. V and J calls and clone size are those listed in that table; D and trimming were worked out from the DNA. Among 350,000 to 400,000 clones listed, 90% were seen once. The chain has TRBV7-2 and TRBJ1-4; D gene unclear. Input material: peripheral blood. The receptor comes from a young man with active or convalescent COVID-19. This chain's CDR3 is CASSFQNEKLFF. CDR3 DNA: TGTGCCAGCAGCTTCCAAAATGAAAAACTGTTTTTT.